This TCR beta chain comes out of a study of OX40 agonist ivuxolimab in advanced cancers. Profiled with immunoSEQ multiplex PCR; TCRdb holds only in-frame clones, not every one. The sample holds under 70,000 clones; 75% to 90% are singletons and the top ten take 4%. V lost 5 bases, J lost 4 bases, and 14 bases lay in between. CDR3 length: 14 residues. Germline lookup yields CDR1 SGHAT and CDR2 FQDESV (reference sequence). The genes are TRBV11-1 and TRBJ1-2; no clear D gene. This clonotype was obtained from an adult with an advanced solid tumor such as melanoma, head and neck, liver or kidney cancer. The specimen was CD4+ or CD8+ T cells sorted from blood, collected in a trial of the OX40 agonist ivuxolimab. In DNA form, the CDR3 reads TGTGCCAGCAGCCGCCGGGGAGGAGGCTATGGCTACACCTTC. As protein: CASSRRGGGYGYTF.